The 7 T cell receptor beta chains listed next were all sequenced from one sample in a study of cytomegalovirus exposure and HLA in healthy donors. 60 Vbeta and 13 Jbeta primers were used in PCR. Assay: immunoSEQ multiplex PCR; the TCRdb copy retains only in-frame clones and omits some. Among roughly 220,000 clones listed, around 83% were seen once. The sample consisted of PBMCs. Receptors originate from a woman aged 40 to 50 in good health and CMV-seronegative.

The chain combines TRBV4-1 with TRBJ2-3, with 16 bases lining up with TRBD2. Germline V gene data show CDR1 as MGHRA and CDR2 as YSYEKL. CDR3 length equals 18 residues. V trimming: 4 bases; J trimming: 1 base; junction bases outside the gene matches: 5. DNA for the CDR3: TGCGCCAGCAGCCCTGGGACTAGCGGGAGGGCCGGCACAGATACGCAGTATTTT. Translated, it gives CASSPGTSGRAGTDTQYF.

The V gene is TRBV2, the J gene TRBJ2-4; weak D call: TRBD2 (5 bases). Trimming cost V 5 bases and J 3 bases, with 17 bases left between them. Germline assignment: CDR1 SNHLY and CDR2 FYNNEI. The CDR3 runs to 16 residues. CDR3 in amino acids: CASSYTVAGNKNIQYF. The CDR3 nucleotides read TGTGCCAGCAGTTATACGGTGGCGGGTAACAAAAACATTCAGTACTTC.

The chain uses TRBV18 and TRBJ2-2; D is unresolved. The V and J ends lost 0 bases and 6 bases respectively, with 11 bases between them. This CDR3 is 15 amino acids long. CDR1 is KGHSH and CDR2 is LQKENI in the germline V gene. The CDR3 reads CASSPPSDTPGELFF. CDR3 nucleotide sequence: TGTGCCAGCTCACCACCTTCCGATACTCCCGGGGAGCTGTTTTTT. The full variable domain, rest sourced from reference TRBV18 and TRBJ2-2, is NAGVMQNPRHLVRRRGQEARLRCSPMKGHSHVYWYRQLPEEGLKFMVYLQKENIIDESGMPKERFSAEFPKEGPSILRIQQVVRGDSAAYFCASSPPSDTPGELFFGEGSRLTVL.

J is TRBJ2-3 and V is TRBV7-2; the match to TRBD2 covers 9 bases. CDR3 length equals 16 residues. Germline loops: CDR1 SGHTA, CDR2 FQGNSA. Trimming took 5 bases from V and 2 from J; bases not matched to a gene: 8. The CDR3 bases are TGTGCCAGCAGCGTTAGCGGGAGCCCATCCACAGATACGCAGTATTTT. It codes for CASSVSGSPSTDTQYF.

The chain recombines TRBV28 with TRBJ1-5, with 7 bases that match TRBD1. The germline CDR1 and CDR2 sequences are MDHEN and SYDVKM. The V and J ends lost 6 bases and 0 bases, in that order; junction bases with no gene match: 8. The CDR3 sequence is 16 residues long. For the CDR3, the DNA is TGTGCCAGCAGGCCGGGGACAGTTCATAGCAATCAGCCCCAGCATTTT. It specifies CASRPGTVHSNQPQHF.

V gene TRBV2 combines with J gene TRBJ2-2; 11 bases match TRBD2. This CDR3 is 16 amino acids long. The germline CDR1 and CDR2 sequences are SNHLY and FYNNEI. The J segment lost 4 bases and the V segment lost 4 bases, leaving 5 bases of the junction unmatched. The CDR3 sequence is CASSAIGTSGTGELFF. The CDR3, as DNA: TGTGCCAGCAGTGCAATAGGGACTAGCGGCACCGGGGAGCTGTTTTTT.

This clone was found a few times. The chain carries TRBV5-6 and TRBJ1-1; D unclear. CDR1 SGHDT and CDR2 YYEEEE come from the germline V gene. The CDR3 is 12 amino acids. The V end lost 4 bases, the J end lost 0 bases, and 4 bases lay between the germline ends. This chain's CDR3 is CASSLLNTEAFF. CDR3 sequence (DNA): TGTGCCAGCAGCCTTCTGAACACTGAAGCTTTCTTT.